These T cell receptor beta chains were read from a single sample in a study of T-cell memory formation after mild COVID-19. From the 5' RACE reads, TCRdb called clonotypes with MiXCR, one entry per CDR3 protein. The sample has roughly 110,000 distinct CDR3 sequences, about 15% seen once. The specimen was PBMCs or a T cell subset sorted from them (not recorded which). Source of these receptors: an adult woman who had mild COVID-19 (a few samples of this study predate the infection). Cell type and time point are not known. The CDR3 runs from the conserved cysteine through the conserved F or W. D genes are given only for firm matches. Size values are once, few and many counts, or a class for expanded clones, and some rows have none.

d_gene	abundance	v_gene	j_gene	CDR3nt	CDR3aa
TRBD2	NA	TRBV10-2	TRBJ2-1	TGCGCCAGCAGCCTTTCGGGGGGGCAGTACAATGAGCAGTTCTTC	CASSLSGGQYNEQFF
NA	NA	TRBV28	TRBJ1-1	TGTGCCAGCACCTCGGGCAGTCGATGGTCCACTGAAGCTTTCTTT	CASTSGSRWSTEAFF
TRBD2	NA	TRBV9	TRBJ2-3	TGTGCCAGCAGCGACAGTAGCGGGACAGATACGCAGTATTTT	CASSDSSGTDTQYF
NA	NA	TRBV12-3/TRBV12-4	TRBJ2-4	TGTGCCAGCAGCTGGGGGGCCAGAAACATTCAGTACTTC	CASSWGARNIQYF
NA	NA	TRBV12-3/TRBV12-4	TRBJ1-2	TGTGCCACCCGCGGGGGTGGAGGGGGACGGGATGGCTACACCTTC	CATRGGGGGRDGYTF
TRBD2	few	TRBV4-1	TRBJ2-3	TGCGCCAGCAGCCAAGAATTGGGACTAGCGGGAGGCACAGATACGCAGTATTTT	CASSQELGLAGGTDTQYF
NA	NA	TRBV4-2	TRBJ2-3	TGTGCCAGCAGCCCCGCCCCCCTCTCTAGGGCTAGCACAGATACGCAGTATTTT	CASSPAPLSRASTDTQYF
TRBD2	few	TRBV20-1	TRBJ2-1	TGCAGTGCTGAATCTAGCGGGGGGCCTGATGAGCAGTTCTTC	CSAESSGGPDEQFF
NA	NA	TRBV27	TRBJ1-2	TGTGCCAGCAGTTTAGGGTCAACCTATGGCTACACCTTC	CASSLGSTYGYTF
NA	few	TRBV28	TRBJ2-6	TGTGCCAGCAGTGTAGGCAGGGCAGGGGCCAACGTCCTGACTTTC	CASSVGRAGANVLTF
NA	NA	TRBV6-1	TRBJ1-5	TGTGCCAGCAGTCTCACCGGGGGGCGTGTAGGTCAGCCCCAGCATTTT	CASSLTGGRVGQPQHF
TRBD2	many	TRBV7-3	TRBJ2-1	TGTGCCAGCAGCCTGGGGACTAGCGGGGGGTACAATGAGCAGTTCTTC	CASSLGTSGGYNEQFF
NA	NA	TRBV9	TRBJ2-5	TGTGCCAGCAGCGTAGAGGGGGGGGACTTTGAAGAGACCCAGTACTTC	CASSVEGGDFEETQYF
NA	NA	TRBV15	TRBJ2-1	TGTGCCACCAGTACGGACCTCGGCAGACCGAGCTCCTACAATGAGCAGTTCTTC	CATSTDLGRPSSYNEQFF
TRBD1	many	TRBV7-2	TRBJ1-1	TGTGCCAGCAGCTTAGGGTCAGGGGGCACTGAAGCTTTCTTT	CASSLGSGGTEAFF
NA	few	TRBV29-1	TRBJ1-1	TGCAGCGACGGGGGTTTTTGGACTGAAGCTTTCTTT	CSDGGFWTEAFF
TRBD2	NA	TRBV5-1	TRBJ2-1	TGCGCCAGCACCAGACACGGACTAGCGGGGGAGGTTTGGAATGAGCAGTTCTTC	CASTRHGLAGEVWNEQFF
NA	NA	TRBV29-1	TRBJ2-3	TGCAGCGTGATACCCCAGGACAGAGATACGCAGTATTTT	CSVIPQDRDTQYF
NA	few	TRBV6-5	TRBJ2-3	TGTGCCAGCAGTCCAACTCGGGATACGCAGTATTTT	CASSPTRDTQYF
NA	NA	TRBV4-1	TRBJ2-2	TGCGCCAGCAGCCAAGATCCCCCCCCAGGGGGGGACACCGGGGAGCTGTTTTTT	CASSQDPPPGGDTGELFF
NA	NA	TRBV6-5	TRBJ2-7	TGTGCCAGCAGTTCTCACATCGGAGGGGAGCAGTACTTC	CASSSHIGGEQYF
NA	few	TRBV7-9	TRBJ1-2	TGTGCCAGCAGCGGCAATGGGGTCGGCGGGAACTATGGCTACACCTTC	CASSGNGVGGNYGYTF
NA	NA	TRBV7-9	TRBJ2-7	TGTGCCAGCAGTCGCGATTTCTACGAGCAGTACTTC	CASSRDFYEQYF
NA	once	TRBV5-5	TRBJ1-2	TGTGCCAGCAGCCAATGGACGGCCCTCAGGGGCTACACCTTC	CASSQWTALRGYTF
TRBD1	NA	TRBV5-6	TRBJ1-1	TGTGCCAGCAGCTGGGACAGGGGGGGAGCTTTCTTT	CASSWDRGGAFF
NA	few	TRBV6-2/TRBV6-3	TRBJ2-2	TGTGCCAGCGGGATGAGGACCAGCACCGGGGAGCTGTTTTTT	CASGMRTSTGELFF
TRBD2	NA	TRBV7-9	TRBJ2-1	TGTGCCAGCACCGACGGGGGGGGAGGTTACAATGAGCAGTTCTTC	CASTDGGGGYNEQFF
NA	medium-sized	TRBV19	TRBJ1-5	TGTGCCAGTAGTATAGGTAAGGGAATGCGCCCTTATAGCAATCAGCCCCAGCATTTT	CASSIGKGMRPYSNQPQHF
TRBD1	NA	TRBV19	TRBJ1-4	TGTGCCAGCTCCCGGGACAGGGAGAGGGAACTGTTTTTT	CASSRDRERELFF
NA	few	TRBV4-1	TRBJ1-2	TGCGCCAGCAGCCAACCAGGGAACTATGGCTACACCTTC	CASSQPGNYGYTF
NA	few	TRBV12-3/TRBV12-4	TRBJ2-7	TGTGCCAGCAGTTTGACAGAATACGAGCAGTACTTC	CASSLTEYEQYF
NA	few	TRBV11-3	TRBJ2-1	TGTGCCAGCAGCGTATACTCCGTGGGGGGAGATGGCTATGAGCAGTTCTTC	CASSVYSVGGDGYEQFF
NA	few	TRBV7-8	TRBJ1-1	TGTGCCAGCAGCCTTAGATACGCGGGGCCCATGAACACTGAAGCTTTCTTT	CASSLRYAGPMNTEAFF
NA	few	TRBV15	TRBJ2-1	TGTGCCACCAGCAGAGAACAGTACAATGAGCAGTTCTTC	CATSREQYNEQFF
NA	NA	TRBV7-9	TRBJ1-5	TGTGCCAGCAGCTTCCCCCCTTGGCCCCAGCATTTT	CASSFPPWPQHF
NA	NA	TRBV25-1	TRBJ1-4	TGTGCCAGTGGGGGGTTAACTCTCCAGGGTGAAAAACTGTTTTTT	CASGGLTLQGEKLFF
TRBD2	NA	TRBV4-1	TRBJ2-7	TGCGCCAGCAGCCGGGAGGGTAGCGGTCACTACGAGCAGTACTTC	CASSREGSGHYEQYF
TRBD2	NA	TRBV20-1	TRBJ2-1	TGCAGTGCTGCAAATAGGCTAGCGGGAGATAGTGAGCAGTTCTTC	CSAANRLAGDSEQFF
NA	few	TRBV5-6	TRBJ1-2	TGTGCCAGCAGGACAGAGGCCTATGGCTACACCTTC	CASRTEAYGYTF
TRBD2	NA	TRBV5-5	TRBJ2-2	TGTGCCAGCAGCTTGGTATCAGGACTAGGGGACCCCGGGGAGCTGTTTTTT	CASSLVSGLGDPGELFF
TRBD1	few	TRBV5-1	TRBJ2-1	TGCGCCAGCAGCCCCGACAGGGGGCAGTTCTTC	CASSPDRGQFF
TRBD1	NA	TRBV7-6	TRBJ1-1	TGTGCCAGCAGCCTTCTGGGACAGATGAACACTGAAGCTTTCTTT	CASSLLGQMNTEAFF
NA	NA	TRBV4-2	TRBJ2-7	TGTGCCAGCAGCCAAGGGATACCTCCGGTCTCCTACGAGCAGTACTTC	CASSQGIPPVSYEQYF
NA	once	TRBV15	TRBJ2-5	TGTGCCACCAGCAGATACAGGACTACCCATGAGACCCAGTACTTC	CATSRYRTTHETQYF
NA	NA	TRBV12-3/TRBV12-4	TRBJ2-1	TGTGCCAGCAGTTTCAGGACTCTAGACAATGAGCAGTTCTTC	CASSFRTLDNEQFF
TRBD1	many	TRBV5-1	TRBJ2-3	TGCGCCAGCAGCGAGGGGACAGGGGCAGATACGCAGTATTTT	CASSEGTGADTQYF
TRBD1	NA	TRBV7-6	TRBJ2-6	TGTGCCAGCAGCAACAGGGGGGCTGGGGCCAACGTCCTGACTTTC	CASSNRGAGANVLTF
NA	NA	TRBV9	TRBJ2-1	TGTGCCAGCAGCGTAGGGGGGTCCGCCAGGGGTGAGCAGTTCTTC	CASSVGGSARGEQFF
TRBD1	few	TRBV18	TRBJ1-1	TGTGCCAGCTCCCGGGGGACAGCTCTTAAGAACACTGAAGCTTTCTTT	CASSRGTALKNTEAFF
TRBD1	NA	TRBV6-5	TRBJ1-2	TGTGCCAGCAGTTACTCGATGGGGACAGGGGGCGGATTACGATATGGCTACACCTTC	CASSYSMGTGGGLRYGYTF
TRBD1	NA	TRBV7-6	TRBJ1-1	TGTGCCAGCAGCTACGCGACAGGGAGGAGTACTGAAGCTTTCTTT	CASSYATGRSTEAFF
TRBD1	NA	TRBV5-1	TRBJ2-7	TGCGCCAGCAGCTTTTGGACAGGGAGCTACGAGCAGTACTTC	CASSFWTGSYEQYF
NA	many	TRBV29-1	TRBJ2-5	TGCAGCGTTGAACGGGGCGAAGAGACCCAGTACTTC	CSVERGEETQYF
TRBD1	NA	TRBV29-1	TRBJ1-1	TGCAGCGTTGAACACAGGGGTCCCACTGAAGCTTTCTTT	CSVEHRGPTEAFF